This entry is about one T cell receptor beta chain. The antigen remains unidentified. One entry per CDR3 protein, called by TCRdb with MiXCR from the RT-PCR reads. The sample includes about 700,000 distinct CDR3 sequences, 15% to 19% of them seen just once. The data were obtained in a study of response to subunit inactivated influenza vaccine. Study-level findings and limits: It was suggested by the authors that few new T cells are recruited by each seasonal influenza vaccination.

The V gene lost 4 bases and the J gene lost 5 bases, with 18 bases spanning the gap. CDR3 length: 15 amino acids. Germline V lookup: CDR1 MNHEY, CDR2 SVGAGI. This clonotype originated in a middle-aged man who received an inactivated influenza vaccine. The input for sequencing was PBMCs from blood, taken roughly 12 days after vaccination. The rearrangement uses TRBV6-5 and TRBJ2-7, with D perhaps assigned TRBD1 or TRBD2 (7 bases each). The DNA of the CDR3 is TGTGCCAGCAGTTTACGTCAGGGGGGGGAAAACGAGCAGTACTTC. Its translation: CASSLRQGGENEQYF.